The subject of this entry is one T cell receptor (beta chain). The antigen remains undetermined. Germline V gene data show CDR1 as LNHNV and CDR2 as YYDKDF (reference sequence). The trim removed 5 bases at V and 0 bases at J, leaving 7 bases unmatched. CDR3 length: 15 residues. The method was immunoSEQ multiplex PCR; TCRdb's version includes in-frame clones alone and lacks a portion of them. The repertoire holds roughly 2,400 clones, approximately 70% seen once, with roughly 35% in the top ten. This record belongs to a study of T cell therapy after organ transplantation. This sequence originates from a human patient who had received a solid organ transplant and had CMV disease. The rearrangement links TRBV15 to TRBJ2-7; TRBD1 aligns across 7 bases. Source: CD8+ T cells from blood, taken before autologous CMV-specific T cell therapy. DNA for the CDR3: TGTGCCACCAGCGTCGGACAGGACAGCTCCTACGAGCAGTACTTC. This translates into CATSVGQDSSYEQYF. The complete variable domain, with remaining parts taken from reference TRBV15 and TRBJ2-7, reads DAMVIQNPRYQVTQFGKPVTLSCSQTLNHNVMYWYQQKSSQAPKLLFHYYDKDFNNEADTPDNFQSRRPNTSFCFLDIRSPGLGDTAMYLCATSVGQDSSYEQYFGPGTRLTVT.